These 4 T cell receptor beta chains were sequenced from one sample in a study of blood T cell repertoires in COVID-19. TCRdb's table, derived via immunoSEQ multiplex PCR, lists solely in-frame clones and lacks some. Seen here are roughly 200,000 clones, approximately 85% observed once, and the top ten hold 9.5% to 13%. The sequenced material came from peripheral blood. These receptors originate from a human donor with active or convalescent COVID-19. The donor label of this sample is uncertain.

The V call is TRBV6-1, the J call TRBJ1-5; perhaps TRBD1 as D (6 bases). Germline-derived CDR1 and CDR2 are MNHNS and SASEGT. The CDR3 sequence is 15 residues long. Trimming removed 1 base from V and 5 bases from J, with 12 bases in between. The CDR3 sequence: CASSEGQEAHQPQHF. The CDR3, as DNA: TGTGCCAGCAGTGAAGGACAGGAGGCGCATCAGCCCCAGCATTTT.

This clone has just one count. V gene TRBV15 combines with J gene TRBJ2-7, with TRBD2 matching 12 bases. The CDR3 is 14 residues long. Germline-derived CDR1 and CDR2 are LNHNV and YYDKDF (reference sequence). V lost 5 bases and J lost 6; bases outside the gene matches: 5. CDR3 region: CATSHTSGRSEQYF. CDR3 nucleotide sequence: TGTGCCACCAGCCATACTAGCGGGAGGAGCGAGCAGTACTTC.

The chain carries TRBV3-1 (or the pseudogene TRBV3-2) and TRBJ1-3; the match to TRBD1 covers 9 bases. Unmatched junction bases numbered 10, after V lost 0 bases and J lost 4 bases. CDR1 and CDR2 from the germline V gene are LGHDT and YNNKEL (reference sequence). This CDR3 contains 18 residues. For the CDR3, the DNA is TGTGCCAGCAGCCAAGATACAGGGGGCCTAACGTACGGAAACACCATATATTTT. This gives the protein CASSQDTGGLTYGNTIYF.

This chain links TRBV4-2 with TRBJ2-3; 11 bases are a match to TRBD2. J was trimmed by 4 bases and V by 1 base; bases with no gene match: 7. The CDR3 contains 17 residues. CDR1 LGHNA and CDR2 YNFKEQ come from the germline V gene. CDR3 nucleotide sequence: TGTGCCAGCAGCCAAGTAGGTAGCGGGGGGGCCTCAGATACGCAGTATTTT. It specifies CASSQVGSGGASDTQYF.